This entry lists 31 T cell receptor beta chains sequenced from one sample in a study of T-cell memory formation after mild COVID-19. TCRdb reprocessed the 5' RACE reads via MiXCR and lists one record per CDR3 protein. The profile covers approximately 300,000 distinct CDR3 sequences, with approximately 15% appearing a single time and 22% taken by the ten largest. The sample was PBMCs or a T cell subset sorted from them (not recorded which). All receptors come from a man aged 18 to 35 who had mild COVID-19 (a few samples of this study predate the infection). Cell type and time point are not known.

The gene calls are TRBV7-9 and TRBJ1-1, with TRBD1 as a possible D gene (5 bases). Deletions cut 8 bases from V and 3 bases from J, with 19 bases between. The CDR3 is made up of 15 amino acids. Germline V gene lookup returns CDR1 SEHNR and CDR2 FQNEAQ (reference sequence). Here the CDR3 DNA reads TGTGCCAGCCTCACCCCCGGGGTCAGGGACACTGAAGCTTTCTTT. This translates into CASLTPGVRDTEAFF.

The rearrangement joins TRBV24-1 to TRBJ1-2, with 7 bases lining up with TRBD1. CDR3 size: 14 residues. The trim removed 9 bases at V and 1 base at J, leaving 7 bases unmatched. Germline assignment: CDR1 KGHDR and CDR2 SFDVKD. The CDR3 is CATSETGVNYGYTF. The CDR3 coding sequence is TGTGCCACCTCTGAAACAGGGGTTAACTATGGCTACACCTTC.

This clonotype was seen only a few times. This CDR3 reads CASSFETGLAPQHF. CDR3 nucleotides: TGTGCCAGCAGCTTCGAGACAGGCCTCGCGCCCCAGCATTTT. The chain employs TRBV7-2 and TRBJ1-5; weak D call: TRBD1 (6 bases). Trimming stripped 3 bases from V and 9 bases from J, with 15 bases between. The CDR3 spans 14 residues. The germline V gene encodes CDR1 SGHTA and CDR2 FQGNSA.

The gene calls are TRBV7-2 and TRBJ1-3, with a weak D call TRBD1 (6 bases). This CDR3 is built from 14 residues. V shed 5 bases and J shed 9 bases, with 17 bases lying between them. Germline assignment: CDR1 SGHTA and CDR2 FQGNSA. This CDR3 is CASSPSPGGTTIYF. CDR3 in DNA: TGTGCCAGCAGCCCCTCCCCCGGGGGCACCACCATATATTTT.

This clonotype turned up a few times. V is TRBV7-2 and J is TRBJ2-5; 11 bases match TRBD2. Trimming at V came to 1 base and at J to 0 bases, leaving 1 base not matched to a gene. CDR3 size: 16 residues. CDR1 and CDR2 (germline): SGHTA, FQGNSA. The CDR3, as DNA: TGTGCCAGCAGCTTAGGACTAGCGGGGAACCAAGAGACCCAGTACTTC. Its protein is CASSLGLAGNQETQYF.

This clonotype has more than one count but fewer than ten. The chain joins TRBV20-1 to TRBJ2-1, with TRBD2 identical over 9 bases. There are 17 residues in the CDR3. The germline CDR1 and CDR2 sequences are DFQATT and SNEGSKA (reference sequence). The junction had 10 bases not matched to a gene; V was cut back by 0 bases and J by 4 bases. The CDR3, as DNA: TGCAGTGCTAGAGATCCGCTTAGCGGGGGAATGTACAATGAGCAGTTCTTC. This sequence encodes CSARDPLSGGMYNEQFF.

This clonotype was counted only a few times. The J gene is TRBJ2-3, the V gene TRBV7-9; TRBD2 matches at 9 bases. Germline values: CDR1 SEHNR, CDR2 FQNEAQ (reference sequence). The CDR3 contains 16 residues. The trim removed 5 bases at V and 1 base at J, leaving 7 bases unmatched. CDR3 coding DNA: TGTGCCAGCAGCCCCCTAGCGGGGACCGGCACAGATACGCAGTATTTT. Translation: CASSPLAGTGTDTQYF.

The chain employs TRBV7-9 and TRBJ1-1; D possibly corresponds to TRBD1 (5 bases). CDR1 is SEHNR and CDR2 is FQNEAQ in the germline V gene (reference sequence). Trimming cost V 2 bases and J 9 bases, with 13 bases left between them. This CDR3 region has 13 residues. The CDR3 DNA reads TGTGCCAGCAGCTTATATGGGGAGGACAAAGCTTTCTTT. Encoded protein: CASSLYGEDKAFF.

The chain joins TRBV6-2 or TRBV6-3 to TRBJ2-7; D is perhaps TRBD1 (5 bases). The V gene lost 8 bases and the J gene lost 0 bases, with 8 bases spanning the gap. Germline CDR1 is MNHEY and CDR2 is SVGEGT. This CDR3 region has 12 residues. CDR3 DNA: TGTGCCAGCGGACACTACTCCTACGAGCAGTACTTC. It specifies CASGHYSYEQYF.

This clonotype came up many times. CDR3 in DNA: TGTGCCAGCAGCTTTCGCGGGGCTATCCAAGAGACCCAGTACTTC. Its protein product is CASSFRGAIQETQYF. The chain is built from TRBV5-6 and TRBJ2-5, with D maybe TRBD2 (6 bases). CDR1 is SGHDT, CDR2 YYEEEE, per germline. V was pared by 2 bases and J by 1 base, with 12 bases between. The CDR3 is 15 amino acids. Full variable domain (rest looked up from reference TRBV5-6 and TRBJ2-5): DAGVTQSPTHLIKTRGQQVTLRCSPKSGHDTVSWYQQALGQGPQFIFQYYEEEERQRGNFPDRFSGHQFPNYSSELNVNALLLGDSALYLCASSFRGAIQETQYFGPGTRLLVL.

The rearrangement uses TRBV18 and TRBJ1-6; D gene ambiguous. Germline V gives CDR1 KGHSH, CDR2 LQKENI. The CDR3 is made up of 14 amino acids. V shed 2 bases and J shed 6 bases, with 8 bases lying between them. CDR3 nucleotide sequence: TGTGCCAGCTCACCAGGAGACCGTAATTCACCCCTCCACTTT. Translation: CASSPGDRNSPLHF.

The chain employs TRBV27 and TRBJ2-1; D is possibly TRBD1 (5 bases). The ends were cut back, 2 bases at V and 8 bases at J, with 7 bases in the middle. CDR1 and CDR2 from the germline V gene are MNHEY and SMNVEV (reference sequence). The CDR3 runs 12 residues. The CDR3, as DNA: TGTGCCAGCAGTTTACAGGGTGATGAGCAGTTCTTC. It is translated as CASSLQGDEQFF.

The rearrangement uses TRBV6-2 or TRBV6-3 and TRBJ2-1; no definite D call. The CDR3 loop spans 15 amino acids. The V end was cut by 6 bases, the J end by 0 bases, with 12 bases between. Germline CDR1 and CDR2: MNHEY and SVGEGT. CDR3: CASRATSSSYNEQFF. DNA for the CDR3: TGTGCCAGCAGGGCGACTTCGAGCTCCTACAATGAGCAGTTCTTC.

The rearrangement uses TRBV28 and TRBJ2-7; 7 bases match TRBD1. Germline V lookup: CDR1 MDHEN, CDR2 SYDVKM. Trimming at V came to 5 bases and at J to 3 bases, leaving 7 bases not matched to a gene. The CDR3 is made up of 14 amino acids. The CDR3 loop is CASSGSQGRYEQYV. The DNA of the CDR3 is TGTGCCAGCAGTGGATCACAGGGGCGCTACGAGCAGTACGTC.

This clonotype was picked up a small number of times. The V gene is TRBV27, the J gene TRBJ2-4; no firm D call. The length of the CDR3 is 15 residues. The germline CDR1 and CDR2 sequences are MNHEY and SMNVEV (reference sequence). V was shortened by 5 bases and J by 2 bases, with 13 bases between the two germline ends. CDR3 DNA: TGTGCCAGCAGTCTCTCGGAGATAACCAAAAACATTCAGTACTTC. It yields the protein CASSLSEITKNIQYF.

The CDR3 sequence is CASSLGRVGAFF. The CDR3 DNA follows: TGTGCCAGCAGCTTAGGGAGGGTGGGAGCTTTCTTT. J is TRBJ1-1 and V is TRBV7-9; D gene ambiguous. CDR3 length: 12 residues. V gave up 1 base and J gave up 10 bases, with 10 bases separating them. Germline V CDR1 and CDR2: SEHNR, FQNEAQ (reference sequence).

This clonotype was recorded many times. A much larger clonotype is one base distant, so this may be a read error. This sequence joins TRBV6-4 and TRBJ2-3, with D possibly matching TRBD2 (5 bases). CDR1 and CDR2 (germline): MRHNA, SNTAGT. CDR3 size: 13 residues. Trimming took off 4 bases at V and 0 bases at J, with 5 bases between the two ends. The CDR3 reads CASSAGSTDTQYF. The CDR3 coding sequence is TGTGCCAGCAGTGCGGGGAGCACAGATACGCAGTATTTT.

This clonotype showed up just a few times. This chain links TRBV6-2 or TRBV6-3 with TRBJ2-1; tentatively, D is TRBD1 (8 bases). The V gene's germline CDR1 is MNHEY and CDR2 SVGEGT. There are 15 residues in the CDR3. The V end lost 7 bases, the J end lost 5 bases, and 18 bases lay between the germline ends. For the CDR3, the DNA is TGTGCCAGCACTCGCGGGGGACAGGTTCACAATGAGCAGTTCTTC. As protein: CASTRGGQVHNEQFF.

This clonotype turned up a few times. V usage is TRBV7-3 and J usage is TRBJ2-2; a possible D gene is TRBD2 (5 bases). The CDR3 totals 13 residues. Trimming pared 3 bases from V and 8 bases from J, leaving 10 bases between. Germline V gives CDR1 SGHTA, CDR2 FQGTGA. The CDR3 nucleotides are TGTGCCAGCAGCTTTACCGGAGGAGGGGAGCTGTTTTTT. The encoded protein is CASSFTGGGELFF.

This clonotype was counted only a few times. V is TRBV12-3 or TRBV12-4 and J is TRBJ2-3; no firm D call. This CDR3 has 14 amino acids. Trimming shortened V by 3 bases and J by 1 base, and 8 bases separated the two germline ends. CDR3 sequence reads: CASSFFSGTDTQYF. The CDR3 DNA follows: TGTGCCAGCAGTTTTTTCTCAGGCACAGATACGCAGTATTTT.

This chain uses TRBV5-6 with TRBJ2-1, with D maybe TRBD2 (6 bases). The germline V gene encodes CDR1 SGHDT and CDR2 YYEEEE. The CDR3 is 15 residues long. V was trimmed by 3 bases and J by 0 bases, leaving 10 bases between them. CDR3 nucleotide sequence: TGTGCCAGCAGCTGGGACTCTAGCTCCTACAATGAGCAGTTCTTC. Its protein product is CASSWDSSSYNEQFF. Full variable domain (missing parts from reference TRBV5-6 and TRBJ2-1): DAGVTQSPTHLIKTRGQQVTLRCSPKSGHDTVSWYQQALGQGPQFIFQYYEEEERQRGNFPDRFSGHQFPNYSSELNVNALLLGDSALYLCASSWDSSSYNEQFFGPGTRLTVL.

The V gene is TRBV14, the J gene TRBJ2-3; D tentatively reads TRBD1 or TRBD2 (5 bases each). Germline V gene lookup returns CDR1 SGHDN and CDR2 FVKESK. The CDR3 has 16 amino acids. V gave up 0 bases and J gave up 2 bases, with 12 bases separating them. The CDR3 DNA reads TGTGCCAGCAGCCAAGATCGGGGACCTGTCACAGATACGCAGTATTTT. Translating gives CASSQDRGPVTDTQYF.

CDR3 sequence (DNA): TGTGCCAGCAGCCAAATCCACCACGCCTACGAGCAGTACGTC. Encoded protein: CASSQIHHAYEQYV. This chain links TRBV6-2 or TRBV6-3 with TRBJ2-7; the D is unclear. V was trimmed by 6 bases and J by 2 bases, leaving 14 bases between them. In germline, CDR1 is MNHEY, CDR2 SVGEGT. CDR3 length: 14 residues.

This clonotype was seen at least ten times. The CDR3 DNA sequence: TGTGCCAGCAGTCGGGACAGGGGAAACCTACAAGAGACCCAGTACTTC. Translating gives CASSRDRGNLQETQYF. The V and J genes are TRBV28 and TRBJ2-5; 10 bases match TRBD1. The trim removed 5 bases at V and 2 bases at J, leaving 8 bases unmatched. The CDR3 sequence is 16 residues long. Germline assignment: CDR1 MDHEN and CDR2 SYDVKM.

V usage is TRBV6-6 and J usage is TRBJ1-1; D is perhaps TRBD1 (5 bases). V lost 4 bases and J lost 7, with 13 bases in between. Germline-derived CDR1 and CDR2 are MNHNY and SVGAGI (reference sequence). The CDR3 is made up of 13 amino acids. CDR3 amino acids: CASSSTDRVEAFF. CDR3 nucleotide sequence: TGTGCCAGCAGTTCCACCGACAGAGTTGAAGCTTTCTTT.

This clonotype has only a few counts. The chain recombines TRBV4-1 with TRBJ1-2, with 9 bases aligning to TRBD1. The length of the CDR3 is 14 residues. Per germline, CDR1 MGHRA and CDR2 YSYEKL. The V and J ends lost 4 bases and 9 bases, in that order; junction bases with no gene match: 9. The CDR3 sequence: CASSRPQGQGSYTF. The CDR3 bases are TGCGCCAGCAGCCGCCCCCAGGGACAGGGAAGCTACACCTTC.

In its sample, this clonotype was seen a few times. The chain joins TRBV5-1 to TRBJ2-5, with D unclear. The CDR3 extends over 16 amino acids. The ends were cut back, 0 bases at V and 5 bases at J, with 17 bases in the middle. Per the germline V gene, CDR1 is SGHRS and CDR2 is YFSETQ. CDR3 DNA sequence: TGCGCCAGCAGCTTGGGGGTGACCCGCCTGACCGAGACCCAGTACTTC. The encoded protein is CASSLGVTRLTETQYF. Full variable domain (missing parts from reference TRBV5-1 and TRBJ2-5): KAGVTQTPRYLIKTRGQQVTLSCSPISGHRSVSWYQQTPGQGLQFLFEYFSETQRNKGNFPGRFSGRQFSNSRSEMNVSTLELGDSALYLCASSLGVTRLTETQYFGPGTRLLVL.

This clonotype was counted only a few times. The CDR3 protein is CATADSKPNYGYTF. The CDR3 region has the DNA TGTGCCACCGCGGACTCCAAGCCCAACTATGGCTACACCTTC. This chain joins TRBV27 and TRBJ1-2; D is uncertain. Germline loops: CDR1 MNHEY, CDR2 SMNVEV (reference sequence). The ends were cut back, 10 bases at V and 2 bases at J, with 17 bases in the middle. The CDR3 runs 14 residues.

Written as DNA, the CDR3 is TGTGCCAGCAGCATCCCTGATAGCGGGGGGGCCTGGGATGAGCAGTACTTC. It yields the protein CASSIPDSGGAWDEQYF. The chain joins TRBV21-1 to TRBJ2-7; the D call in the table, TRBD2, was not verified against the DNA. TRBV21-1 is annotated as a pseudogene. The length of the CDR3 is 17 residues.

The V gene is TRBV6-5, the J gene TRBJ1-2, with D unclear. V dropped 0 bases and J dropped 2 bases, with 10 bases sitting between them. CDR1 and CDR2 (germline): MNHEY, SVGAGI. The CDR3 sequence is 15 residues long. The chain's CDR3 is CASSYSFGGNYGYTF. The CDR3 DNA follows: TGTGCCAGCAGTTACTCGTTTGGTGGAAACTATGGCTACACCTTC.

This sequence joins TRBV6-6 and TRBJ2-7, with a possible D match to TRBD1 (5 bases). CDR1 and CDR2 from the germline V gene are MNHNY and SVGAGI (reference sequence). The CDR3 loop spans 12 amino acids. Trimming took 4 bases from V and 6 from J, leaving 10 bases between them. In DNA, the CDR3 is TGTGCCAGCAGTTCCCAGGGTATCGAGCAGTACGTC. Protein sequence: CASSSQGIEQYV.